This TCR beta chain was recovered during a study of blood T cell repertoires in COVID-19. Study background: COVID-19 samples from acute and convalescent phases originated in the United States, Italy and Spain. PBMCs, B-cell-depleted T cells, or T cells provided the cDNA or gDNA that made up the material.

Original methodology: Estimation of nucleated cell counts was performed using reference gene primer amplification. The data were produced by immunoSEQ multiplex PCR, yet TCRdb's version contains in-frame clones alone and is incomplete. D and trimming come from the DNA, and the V and J calls and clone size come from that table. The sample records some 56,000 clones, around 84% being singletons. This CDR3 has 18 residues. Trimming took 3 bases from V and 5 from J, leaving 26 bases between them. The germline gives CDR1 SGHRS, CDR2 YFSETQ. This chain uses TRBV5-1 with TRBJ2-5; tentatively, D is TRBD2 (7 bases). Sequencing was performed on peripheral blood. The sequence was collected from a woman aged 80 or older with acute or convalescent COVID-19. CDR3 in DNA: TGCGCCAGCAGCTCCCCAAGGGGGGGGGCGGACCTCTGGGAGACCCAGTACTTC. Encoded protein: CASSSPRGGADLWETQYF.